The entry below gives a single T cell receptor (beta chain) sequence along with its context. This sample was taken from a study of control samples from healthy donors and cancer patients. Assay used: immunoSEQ multiplex PCR; TCRdb lists only in-frame clones, some missing. The sample lists under 200,000 clones; roughly 94% were seen once. The length of the CDR3 is 14 residues. Germline V lookup: CDR1 SGHNT, CDR2 YYREEE (reference sequence). Trimming pared 0 bases from V and 5 bases from J, leaving 12 bases between. The TCR sequence derives from a man between 60 and 75 years old with colorectal cancer. Sequenced sample: PBMCs. The chain has TRBV5-4 and TRBJ2-7; the D gene is possibly TRBD1 (6 bases). CDR3 in DNA: TGTGCCAGCAGCTTGGGGACAGAAGCCCACGAGCAGTACTTC. Its protein product is CASSLGTEAHEQYF. The full variable domain, its missing parts supplied by reference TRBV5-4 and TRBJ2-7, is ETGVTQSPTHLIKTRGQQVTLRCSSQSGHNTVSWYQQALGQGPQFIFQYYREEENGRGNFPPRFSGLQFPNYSSELNVNALELDDSALYLCASSLGTEAHEQYFGPGTRLTVT.